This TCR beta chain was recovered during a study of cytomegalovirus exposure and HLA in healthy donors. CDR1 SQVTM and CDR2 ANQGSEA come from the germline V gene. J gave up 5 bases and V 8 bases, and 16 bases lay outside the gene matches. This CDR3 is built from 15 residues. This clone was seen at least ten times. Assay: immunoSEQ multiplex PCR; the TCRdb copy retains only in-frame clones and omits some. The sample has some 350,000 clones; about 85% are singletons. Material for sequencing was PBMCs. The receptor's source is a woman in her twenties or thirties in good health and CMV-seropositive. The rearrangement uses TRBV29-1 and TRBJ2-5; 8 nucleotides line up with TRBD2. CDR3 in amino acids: CSLTTGSGDLETQYF. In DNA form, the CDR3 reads TGCAGCCTGACGACTGGTAGCGGGGACTTGGAGACCCAGTACTTC.